This TCR beta chain was obtained from a study of blood T cell repertoires in COVID-19. Sequenced by immunoSEQ multiplex PCR; TCRdb stores in-frame clones only, minus some. The sample lists 150,000 or so clones, around four fifths occurring once. The CDR3 is made up of 14 amino acids. The V gene lost 2 bases and the J gene lost 3 bases, with 7 bases spanning the gap. Germline V lookup: CDR1 LNHDA, CDR2 SQIVND (reference sequence). V is TRBV19 and J is TRBJ1-4; D might be TRBD1 (5 bases). Sequencing used PBMCs or T cells enriched from blood (not recorded which). The sequence came from a woman aged 45-65 years who had recovered from COVID-19. CDR3 nucleotide sequence: TGTGCCAGTAGTATACAGGGTCCTAATGAAAAACTGTTTTTT. This encodes CASSIQGPNEKLFF.